This T cell receptor beta chain derives from a study of blood T cells in healthy people across ages. Study-wide results and limits: Using unsorted PBMCs precluded a conclusive naive versus antigen-experienced comparison.

On this clonotype: Its antigen is currently unknown.

Every donor provided roughly 10 milliliters of peripheral blood. Using a J-beta primer mix together with a sample-barcoded 5' primer, a second PCR was run for about 6 to 12 cycles. In TCRdb, the 5' RACE reads were re-called with MiXCR into one record per CDR3 protein. The data contain about 1,400,000 distinct CDR3 sequences, about 40% of them singletons. CDR1 is SNHLY and CDR2 is FYNNEI in the germline V gene. Deletions cut 2 bases from V and 1 base from J, with 7 bases between. The CDR3 is made up of 14 amino acids. The receptor comes from a woman younger than 35 in good health. The sample was blood. The chain recombines TRBV2 with TRBJ2-3, with D possibly being TRBD2 (6 bases). This chain's CDR3 is CASSEQRGTDTQYF. CDR3 DNA: TGTGCCAGCAGTGAACAGCGGGGCACAGATACGCAGTATTTT.